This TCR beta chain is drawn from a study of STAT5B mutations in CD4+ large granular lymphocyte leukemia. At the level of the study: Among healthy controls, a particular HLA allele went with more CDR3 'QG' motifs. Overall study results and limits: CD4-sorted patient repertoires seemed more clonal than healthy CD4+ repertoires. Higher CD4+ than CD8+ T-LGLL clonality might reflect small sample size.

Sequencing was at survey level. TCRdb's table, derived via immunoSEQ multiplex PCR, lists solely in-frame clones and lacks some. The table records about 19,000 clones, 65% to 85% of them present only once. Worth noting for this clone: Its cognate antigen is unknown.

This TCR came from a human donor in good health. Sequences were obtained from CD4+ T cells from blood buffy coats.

The CDR3 sequence is CASSRLAGGYNEQFF. The CDR3 DNA is TGTGCCAGCAGTCGACTAGCGGGAGGTTACAATGAGCAGTTCTTC. The chain joins TRBV6-5 to TRBJ2-1, with 13 bases aligning to TRBD2. With 5 bases clipped from V and 4 bases from J, the junction kept 2 bases outside the gene matches. Germline V gene lookup returns CDR1 MNHEY and CDR2 SVGAGI. The length of the CDR3 is 15 residues.